Sequencing of this TCR beta chain was carried out in a study of cytomegalovirus exposure and HLA in healthy donors. Study overall: HLA-typed donors contributed 80 million to 85 million unique TCRs, which were held in an early data release.

The CDR3 contains 15 residues. Per the germline V gene, CDR1 is SEHNR and CDR2 is FQNEAQ (reference sequence). Trimming removed 6 bases from V and 1 base from J, with 15 bases in between. Donors counted as nominally healthy when sampled, yet unrecorded immune exposures were likely. PCR amplification relied on 60 Vbeta primers (plus 13 Jbeta primers). TCRdb's table, derived via immunoSEQ multiplex PCR, lists solely in-frame clones and lacks some. The sample holds roughly 170,000 clones, 70% to 80% seen once. The sequence derives from a man between 25 and 39 years old in good health and CMV-seronegative. The chain joins TRBV7-9 to TRBJ1-2, with a tentative D call TRBD1 (5 bases). Source material: PBMCs. CDR3 coding DNA: TGTGCCAGCAGTGAAGGGCAGGGCTATAACTATGGCTACACCTTC. It encodes CASSEGQGYNYGYTF.